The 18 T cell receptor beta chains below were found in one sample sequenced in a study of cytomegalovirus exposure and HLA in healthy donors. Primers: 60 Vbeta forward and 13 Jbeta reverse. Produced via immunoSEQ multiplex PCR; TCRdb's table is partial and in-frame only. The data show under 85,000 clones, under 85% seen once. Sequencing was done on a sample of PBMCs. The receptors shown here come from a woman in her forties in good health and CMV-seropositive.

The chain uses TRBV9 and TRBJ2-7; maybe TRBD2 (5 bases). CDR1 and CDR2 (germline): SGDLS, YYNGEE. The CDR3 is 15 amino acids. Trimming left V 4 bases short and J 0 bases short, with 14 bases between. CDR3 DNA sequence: TGTGCCAGCAGCCCCCGTTTGGGAGACTCCTACGAGCAGTACTTC. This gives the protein CASSPRLGDSYEQYF. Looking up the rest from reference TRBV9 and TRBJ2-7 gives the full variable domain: DSGVTQTPKHLITATGQRVTLRCSPRSGDLSVYWYQQSLDQGLQFLIQYYNGEERAKGNILERFSAQQFPDLHSELNLSSLELGDSALYFCASSPRLGDSYEQYFGPGTRLTVT.

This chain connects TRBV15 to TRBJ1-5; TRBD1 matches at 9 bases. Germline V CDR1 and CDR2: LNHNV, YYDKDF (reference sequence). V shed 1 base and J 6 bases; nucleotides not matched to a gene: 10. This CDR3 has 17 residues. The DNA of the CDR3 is TGTGCCACCAGCAGAGGCCTTTCCGGGACAGGGACTCAGCCCCAGCATTTT. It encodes CATSRGLSGTGTQPQHF.

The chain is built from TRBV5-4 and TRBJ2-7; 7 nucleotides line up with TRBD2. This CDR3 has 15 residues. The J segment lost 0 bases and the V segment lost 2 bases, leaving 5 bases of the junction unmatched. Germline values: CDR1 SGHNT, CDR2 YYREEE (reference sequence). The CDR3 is CASSLGRVSSYEQYF. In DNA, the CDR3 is TGTGCCAGCAGCTTAGGGAGGGTAAGCTCCTACGAGCAGTACTTC.

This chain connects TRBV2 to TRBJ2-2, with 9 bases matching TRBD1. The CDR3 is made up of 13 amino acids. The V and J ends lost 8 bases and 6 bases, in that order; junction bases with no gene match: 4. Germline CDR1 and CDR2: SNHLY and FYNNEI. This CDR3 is CASSGTGSGELFF. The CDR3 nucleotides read TGTGCCAGCTCCGGGACAGGGTCCGGGGAGCTGTTTTTT.

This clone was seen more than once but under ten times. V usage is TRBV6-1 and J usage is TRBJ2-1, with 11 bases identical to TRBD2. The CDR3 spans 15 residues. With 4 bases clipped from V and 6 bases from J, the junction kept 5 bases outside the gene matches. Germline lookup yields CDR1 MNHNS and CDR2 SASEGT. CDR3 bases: TGTGCCAGCAGTGGTAGCGGGAGGGCCCTCAATGAGCAGTTCTTC. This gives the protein CASSGSGRALNEQFF.

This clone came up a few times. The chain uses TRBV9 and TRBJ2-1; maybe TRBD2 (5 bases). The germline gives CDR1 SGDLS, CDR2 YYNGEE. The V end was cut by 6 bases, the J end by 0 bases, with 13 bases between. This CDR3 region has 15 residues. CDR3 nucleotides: TGTGCCAGCACCCCACTTCGGGGCTCCTACAATGAGCAGTTCTTC. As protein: CASTPLRGSYNEQFF.

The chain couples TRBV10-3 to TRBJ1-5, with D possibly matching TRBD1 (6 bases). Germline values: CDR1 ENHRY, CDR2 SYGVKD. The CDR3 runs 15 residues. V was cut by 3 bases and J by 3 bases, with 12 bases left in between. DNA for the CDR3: TGTGCCATCAGTGATTGGCAGGGGACCAATCAGCCCCAGCATTTT. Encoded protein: CAISDWQGTNQPQHF.

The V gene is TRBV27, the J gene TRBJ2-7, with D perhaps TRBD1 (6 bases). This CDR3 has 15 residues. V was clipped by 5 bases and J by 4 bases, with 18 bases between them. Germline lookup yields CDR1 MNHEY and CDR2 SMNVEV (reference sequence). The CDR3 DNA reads TGTGCCAGCAGTCTGAAGACCGGGACACTTTACGAGCAGTACTTC. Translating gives CASSLKTGTLYEQYF.

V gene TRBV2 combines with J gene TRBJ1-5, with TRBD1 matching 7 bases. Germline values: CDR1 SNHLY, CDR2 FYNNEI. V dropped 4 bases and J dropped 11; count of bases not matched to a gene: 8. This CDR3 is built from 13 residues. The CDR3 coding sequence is TGTGCCAGCAGTGGAGGACAGGTCGGGGCCCAGCATTTT. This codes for CASSGGQVGAQHF. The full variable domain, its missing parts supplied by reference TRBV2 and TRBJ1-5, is EPEVTQTPSHQVTQMGQEVILRCVPISNHLYFYWYRQILGQKVEFLVSFYNNEISEKSEIFDDQFSVERPDGSNFTLKIRSTKLEDSAMYFCASSGGQVGAQHFGDGTRLSIL.

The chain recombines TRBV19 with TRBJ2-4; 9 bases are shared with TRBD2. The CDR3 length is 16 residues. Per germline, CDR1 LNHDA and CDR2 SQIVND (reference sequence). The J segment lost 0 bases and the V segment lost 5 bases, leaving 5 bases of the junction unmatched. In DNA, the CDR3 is TGTGCCAGTAGTCTCCGACTAGCGGTAGCCAAAAACATTCAGTACTTC. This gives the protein CASSLRLAVAKNIQYF.

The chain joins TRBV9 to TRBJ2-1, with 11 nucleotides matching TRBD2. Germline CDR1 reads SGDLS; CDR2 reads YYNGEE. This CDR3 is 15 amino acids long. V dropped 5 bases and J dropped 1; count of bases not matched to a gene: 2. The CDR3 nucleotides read TGTGCCAGCAGTAGCGGGAGGGGGTCCTACAATGAGCAGTTCTTC. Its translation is CASSSGRGSYNEQFF.

This CDR3 is CASSPKQGARYTEAFF. CDR3 sequence (DNA): TGTGCCAGCTCACCTAAGCAGGGGGCGCGGTACACTGAAGCTTTCTTT. The J gene is TRBJ1-1, the V gene TRBV18; 8 bases agree with TRBD1. The germline CDR1 and CDR2 sequences are KGHSH and LQKENI. The J segment lost 3 bases and the V segment lost 3 bases, leaving 9 bases of the junction unmatched. The CDR3 covers 16 residues.

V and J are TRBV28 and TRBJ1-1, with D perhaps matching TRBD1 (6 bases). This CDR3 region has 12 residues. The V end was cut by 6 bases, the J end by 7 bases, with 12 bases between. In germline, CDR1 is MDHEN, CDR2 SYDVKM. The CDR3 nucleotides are TGTGCCAGCAGATCCTACAGGGTTGAAGCTTTCTTT. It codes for CASRSYRVEAFF.

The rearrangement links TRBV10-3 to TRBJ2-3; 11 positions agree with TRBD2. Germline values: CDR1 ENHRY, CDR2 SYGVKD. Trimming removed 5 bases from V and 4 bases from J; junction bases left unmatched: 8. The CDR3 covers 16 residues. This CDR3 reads CAISPDSGGASDTQYF. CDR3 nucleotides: TGTGCCATCAGTCCCGATAGCGGGGGGGCATCAGATACGCAGTATTTT.

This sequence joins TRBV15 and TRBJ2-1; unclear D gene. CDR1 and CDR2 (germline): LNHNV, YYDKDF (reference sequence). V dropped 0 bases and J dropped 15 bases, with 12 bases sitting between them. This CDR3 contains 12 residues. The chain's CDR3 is CATSRDERFPFF. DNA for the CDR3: TGTGCCACCAGCAGAGATGAGAGGTTTCCGTTCTTC.

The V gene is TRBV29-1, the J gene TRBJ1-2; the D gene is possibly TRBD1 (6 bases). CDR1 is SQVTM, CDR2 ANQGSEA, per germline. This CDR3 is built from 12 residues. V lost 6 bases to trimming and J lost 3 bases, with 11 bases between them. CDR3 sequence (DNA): TGCAGCGTCCACAGGGAAGACTATGGCTACACCTTC. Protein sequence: CSVHREDYGYTF.

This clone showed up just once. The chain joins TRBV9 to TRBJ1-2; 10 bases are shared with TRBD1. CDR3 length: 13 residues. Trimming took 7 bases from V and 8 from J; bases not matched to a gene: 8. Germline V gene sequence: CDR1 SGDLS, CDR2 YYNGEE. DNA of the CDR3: TGTGCCAGCTCTCCGACAGGGGGCCTAGGCTACACCTTC. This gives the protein CASSPTGGLGYTF.

CDR3 residues: CASSLAVGQPGNTIYF. CDR3 coding DNA: TGTGCCAGCAGCTTAGCGGTAGGACAGCCTGGAAACACCATATATTTT. This chain links TRBV7-9 with TRBJ1-3, with D tentatively TRBD1 (6 bases). The CDR3 runs 16 residues. Germline assignment: CDR1 SEHNR and CDR2 FQNEAQ (reference sequence). The V and J ends lost 0 bases and 2 bases respectively, with 11 bases between them.